The 5 T cell receptor beta chains listed next were all sequenced from one sample in a study of radiation and T cells in renal cell carcinoma. This table comes from immunoSEQ multiplex PCR, and its TCRdb copy is limited to in-frame clones, with some not included. This sample has roughly 130,000 clones, with about 81% found just once. The time point denotes: blood 2 weeks post-SBRT. Indicated treatment: 15 Gy SBRT to primary tumor, nephrectomy 4 weeks later. Sequencing was performed on blood, taken from a patient whose treatment included radiotherapy and nephrectomy. These receptors were obtained from a woman in her fifties or sixties with renal cell carcinoma.

The V and J genes are TRBV7-2 and TRBJ1-3, with D possibly matching TRBD1 (5 bases). Germline V gives CDR1 SGHTA, CDR2 FQGNSA. V lost 4 bases and J 1 base, leaving 11 bases between the germline ends. The CDR3 spans 15 residues. CDR3: CASSSRGGSGNTIYF. The CDR3 DNA reads TGTGCCAGCAGCTCACGGGGGGGATCTGGAAACACCATATATTTT.

The chain is built from TRBV11-2 and TRBJ2-1; weak D call: TRBD2 (5 bases). Trimming shortened V by 3 bases and J by 4 bases, and 13 bases separated the two germline ends. The CDR3 has 15 residues. CDR1 and CDR2 from the germline V gene are SGHAT and FQNNGV. The DNA for the CDR3 is TGTGCCAGCAGCTTGTTCACAGCGGCGTACAATGAGCAGTTCTTC. This codes for CASSLFTAAYNEQFF.

The chain links TRBV2 to TRBJ2-7; TRBD2 is a possible D gene (5 bases). CDR3 length equals 12 residues. V lost 6 bases to trimming and J lost 2 bases, with 8 bases between them. Germline V gives CDR1 SNHLY, CDR2 FYNNEI. The CDR3 is CASRKEAYEQYF. In DNA, the CDR3 is TGTGCCAGCAGGAAGGAGGCCTACGAGCAGTACTTC.

The chain carries TRBV6-1 and TRBJ1-4; 9 bases match TRBD1. The CDR3 runs to 14 residues. Germline-derived CDR1 and CDR2 are MNHNS and SASEGT. V lost 7 bases and J lost 8; bases outside the gene matches: 8. CDR3 residues: CASNHRGLGEKLFF. CDR3 nucleotides: TGTGCCAGCAATCACAGGGGGCTGGGAGAAAAACTGTTTTTT.

The J gene is TRBJ2-5, the V gene TRBV9; D possibly corresponds to TRBD2 (6 bases). CDR3 length: 17 amino acids. Trimming removed 2 bases at V and 2 bases at J, with 19 bases between. Germline V CDR1 and CDR2: SGDLS, YYNGEE. CDR3 residues: CASSVSQGGAVQETQYF. CDR3 nucleotide sequence: TGTGCCAGCAGCGTTTCGCAGGGCGGGGCAGTTCAAGAGACCCAGTACTTC.